This entry features one T cell receptor (beta chain) sequence. What this receptor recognizes is not known. One base away there is no much larger clone; base qualities are not given. The sample is drawn from a study of T cell changes during pregnancy in multiple sclerosis (dated by TCRdb to between 2018 and 2021). About the investigation overall: In women with multiple sclerosis, the researchers looked at how the T cell repertoire shifted as pregnancy progressed.

The germline V gene specifies KGHSH as CDR1 and LQKENI as CDR2. The CDR3, from cysteine to phenylalanine, totals 16 residues. Of the read, only the CDR3 DNA is kept; its 48 bases are in frame from base 1. Trimming accounts for 5 bases at V and 8 bases at J, while the number of junction bases matched to no gene is 8. The library was obtained by the immunoSEQ multiplex PCR assay. TCRdb took over this immuneACCESS table, retaining in-frame rearrangements with V and J assigned. Such tables are incomplete; in checked studies, under half of the missing clones stem from an unresolved V gene, and the remainder is unexplained. In this sample the table shows 55,000 to 75,000 clones, 91% of which occur a single time. 2% to 2.5% of the sample is taken by the ten largest.

The chain was built from TRBV18 and TRBJ2-1; 14 middle bases align to TRBD2. The specimen comprised peripheral blood, sampled in the third trimester of pregnancy. The receptor comes from a female donor in good health, enrolled as a control in a pregnancy study. In nucleotide form, the sequence is TGTGCCAGCTCAGAAGCGGGACTAGCGGGAGTGGATGAGCAGTTCTTC. Its amino acids are CASSEAGLAGVDEQFF.